This T cell receptor beta chain came from a study of T cell repertoires in cytomegalovirus infection. Turning to the study itself: Shared public TCR beta signatures pointed to both CMV infection and a matching HLA type.

Overall study findings and caveats: Summed frequency of shared TCR beta families picked out CMV carriers who also had the relevant HLA.

In this sample, this clonotype turned up many times. Its antigen is unidentified. With V trimmed by 2 bases and J by 2 bases, 4 bases remained unmatched. Germline V gene lookup returns CDR1 SGHTA and CDR2 FQGNSA. This CDR3 is built from 15 residues. TCRdb reprocessed the reads with MiXCR, giving one entry per CDR3 protein. The sample shows roughly 77,000 distinct CDR3 sequences, under 5% of them seen only once. Input material: PBMCs. The TCR comes from a human donor in good health (CMV status not recorded). Some clones in this sample may be carry-over from other donors' samples. This sequence joins TRBV7-2 and TRBJ2-7; 9 bases are shared with TRBD2. This CDR3 is CASSLFGGGAYEQYF. The DNA of the CDR3 is TGTGCCAGCAGCTTATTCGGCGGGGGGGCCTACGAGCAGTACTTC.